A selection of T cell receptor beta chains follows, all from one sample in a study of OX40 agonist ivuxolimab in advanced cancers. Some clones are missing from TCRdb's copy, which holds only in-frame ones; the method was immunoSEQ multiplex PCR. Of under 100,000 clones in the sample, roughly four fifths were seen once. Specimen: CD4+ or CD8+ T cells sorted from blood, collected in a trial of the OX40 agonist ivuxolimab. The receptor source for this set is an adult with an advanced solid tumor such as melanoma, head and neck, liver or kidney cancer. Each CDR3 is given with its conserved first and last residue. The order of the fields is V gene, J gene, CDR3 protein.

V gene: TRBV11-2
J gene: TRBJ2-1
CDR3 protein: CASSLGPSGGLHDEQFF

V gene: TRBV5-1
J gene: TRBJ1-2
CDR3 protein: CASTSAGGNGYTF

V gene: TRBV10-1
J gene: TRBJ1-2
CDR3 protein: CASSGTGINYGYTF

V gene: TRBV10-3
J gene: TRBJ2-7
CDR3 protein: CAISEFETGRYEQYF

V gene: TRBV2
J gene: TRBJ1-2
CDR3 protein: CAGSGQGNYGYTF

V gene: TRBV7-7
J gene: TRBJ2-7
CDR3 protein: CASSLVPGGDQYF

V gene: TRBV30
J gene: TRBJ2-3
CDR3 protein: CAWVRLWDTQYF

V gene: TRBV7-2
J gene: TRBJ1-2
CDR3 protein: CASGSGAGYTF

V gene: TRBV9
J gene: TRBJ1-1
CDR3 protein: CASSHWASGTEAFF

V gene: TRBV5-4
J gene: TRBJ1-2
CDR3 protein: CASSHLDRAFLSYTF

V gene: TRBV27
J gene: TRBJ1-5
CDR3 protein: CASSPGISNQPQHF

V gene: TRBV2
J gene: TRBJ2-3
CDR3 protein: CASSEGLAGWYTQYF

V gene: TRBV6-6
J gene: TRBJ2-7
CDR3 protein: CASSGQEGYEQYF

V gene: TRBV7-2
J gene: TRBJ2-1
CDR3 protein: CASSIRQLPPNEQFF

V gene: TRBV18
J gene: TRBJ1-2
CDR3 protein: CASSTQGYDGYTF

V gene: TRBV10-1
J gene: TRBJ2-3
CDR3 protein: CASSAQASTDTQYF

V gene: TRBV19
J gene: TRBJ2-6
CDR3 protein: CASSISGQSGANVLTF

V gene: TRBV29-1
J gene: TRBJ2-5
CDR3 protein: CSVLRTYQETQYF

V gene: TRBV10-3
J gene: TRBJ1-3
CDR3 protein: CAMSLSSGNTIYF

V gene: TRBV19
J gene: TRBJ1-2
CDR3 protein: CASSTTVYGYTF

V gene: TRBV5-1
J gene: TRBJ2-5
CDR3 protein: CASSPGGVQETQYF

V gene: TRBV4-2
J gene: TRBJ2-1
CDR3 protein: CASSPPAGRNNEQFF

V gene: TRBV9
J gene: TRBJ2-7
CDR3 protein: CASSVFENTYEQYF

V gene: TRBV30
J gene: TRBJ1-1
CDR3 protein: CAWSPNGEAFF

V gene: TRBV30
J gene: TRBJ1-4
CDR3 protein: CAWSERCGTGFWWDEKLFF

V gene: TRBV18
J gene: TRBJ2-1
CDR3 protein: CASSPEAGQNNEQFF

V gene: TRBV7-8
J gene: TRBJ2-7
CDR3 protein: CASSLGALGTGGYEQCF

V gene: TRBV7-9
J gene: TRBJ2-1
CDR3 protein: CASSLPNRLAGGNNEQFF

V gene: TRBV9
J gene: TRBJ2-2
CDR3 protein: CASSTGGGGELFF

V gene: TRBV11-2
J gene: TRBJ2-1
CDR3 protein: CASSPTSGVRSSYNEQFF

V gene: TRBV15
J gene: TRBJ1-1
CDR3 protein: CATSRERQQNTEAFF

V gene: TRBV4-3
J gene: TRBJ2-7
CDR3 protein: CASSQAAGGSEQYF

V gene: TRBV7-6
J gene: TRBJ2-2
CDR3 protein: CASSSGTANTGELFF

V gene: TRBV7-2
J gene: TRBJ2-7
CDR3 protein: CASSLELVSSYEQYF

V gene: TRBV4-1
J gene: TRBJ2-3
CDR3 protein: CASSQGQRGADTQYF

V gene: TRBV19
J gene: TRBJ2-3
CDR3 protein: CASRPGTSVDTQYF

V gene: TRBV7-8
J gene: TRBJ2-7
CDR3 protein: CASSLYDAQYEQYF

V gene: TRBV15
J gene: TRBJ1-1
CDR3 protein: CATSRDRVHMNTEAFF

V gene: TRBV14
J gene: TRBJ2-3
CDR3 protein: CASSRAHPGTATDTQYF

V gene: TRBV5-1
J gene: TRBJ1-2
CDR3 protein: CASSPDVRRPNYGYTF

V gene: TRBV20-1
J gene: TRBJ1-1
CDR3 protein: CSARDRGRAFF

V gene: TRBV13
J gene: TRBJ2-3
CDR3 protein: CASSTRGGLADTQYF

V gene: TRBV6-5
J gene: TRBJ2-7
CDR3 protein: CASSYSRSYEQYF

V gene: TRBV10-3
J gene: TRBJ2-2
CDR3 protein: CAISDETRYTGELFF

V gene: TRBV7-2
J gene: TRBJ2-3
CDR3 protein: CASSRRTSGGTSTDTQYF

V gene: TRBV7-3
J gene: TRBJ2-1
CDR3 protein: CASSTTAYNEQFF

V gene: TRBV10-2
J gene: TRBJ2-3
CDR3 protein: CASSAAGRTDTQYF

V gene: TRBV19
J gene: TRBJ2-3
CDR3 protein: CASSMGWARGSDTQYF

V gene: TRBV10-1
J gene: TRBJ2-3
CDR3 protein: CASSESTGYRQYF

V gene: TRBV28
J gene: TRBJ2-5
CDR3 protein: CASGKETQYF

V gene: TRBV18
J gene: TRBJ1-5
CDR3 protein: CASSPTRSGGDSNQPQHF

V gene: TRBV4-2
J gene: TRBJ2-1
CDR3 protein: CASSQVSGHRGDNEQFF

V gene: TRBV10-3
J gene: TRBJ2-1
CDR3 protein: CAISEGQEGFF

V gene: TRBV27
J gene: TRBJ1-2
CDR3 protein: CASSPLGGPANYGYTF

V gene: TRBV29-1
J gene: TRBJ1-2
CDR3 protein: CSVGQGDYTF

V gene: TRBV6-5
J gene: TRBJ2-7
CDR3 protein: CASRKTGQLSYEQYF

V gene: TRBV30
J gene: TRBJ1-3
CDR3 protein: CAWSVSRSGNTIYF

V gene: TRBV4-3
J gene: -
CDR3 protein: CASSILAGPSYEQYF

V gene: TRBV4-2
J gene: TRBJ2-2
CDR3 protein: CASSQDQQRNTGELFF

V gene: TRBV6-1
J gene: TRBJ1-3
CDR3 protein: CASSEWGTGRSGNTIYF